This TCR beta chain comes out of a study of blood T cell repertoires in COVID-19. Looking at the study overall: Acute and convalescent COVID-19 samples came from the United States, Italy and Spain. PBMCs, B-cell-depleted T cells, or T cells provided the cDNA or gDNA that made up the material.

Source study methods: Reference gene primer amplification gave estimated nucleated cell counts. This table comes from immunoSEQ multiplex PCR, and its TCRdb copy is limited to in-frame clones, with some not included. The DNA gave D and trimming, while V, J and clone size come from that table. The sample holds around 100,000 clones, 75% to 85% seen once. Trimming removed 0 bases at V and 0 bases at J, with 6 bases between. Germline assignment: CDR1 MNHEY and CDR2 SVGEGT. The CDR3 consists of 15 residues. This clonotype originated in a man between 60 and 75 years old with acute or convalescent COVID-19. This chain uses TRBV6-2 or TRBV6-3 with TRBJ2-4; no clear D. Sequenced sample: peripheral blood. CDR3 amino acids: CASSYSRVAKNIQYF. CDR3 nucleotides: TGTGCCAGCAGTTACTCACGGGTAGCCAAAAACATTCAGTACTTC.